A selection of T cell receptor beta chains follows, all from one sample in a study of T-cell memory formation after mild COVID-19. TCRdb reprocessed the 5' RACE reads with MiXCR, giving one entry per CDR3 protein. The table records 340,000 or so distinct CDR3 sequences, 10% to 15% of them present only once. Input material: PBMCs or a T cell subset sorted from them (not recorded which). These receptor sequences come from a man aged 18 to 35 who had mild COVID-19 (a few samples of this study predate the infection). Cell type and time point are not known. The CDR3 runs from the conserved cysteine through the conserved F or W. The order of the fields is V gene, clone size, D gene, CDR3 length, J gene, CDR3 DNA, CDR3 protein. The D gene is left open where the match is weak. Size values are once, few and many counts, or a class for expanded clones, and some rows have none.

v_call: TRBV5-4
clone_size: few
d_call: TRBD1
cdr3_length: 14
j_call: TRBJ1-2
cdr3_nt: TGTGCCAGCAGCTTGGTGACAGGGGGCGCGGGCTACACCTTC
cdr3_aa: CASSLVTGGAGYTF

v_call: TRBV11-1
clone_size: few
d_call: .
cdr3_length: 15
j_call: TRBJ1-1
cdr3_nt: TGTGCCAGCAGCTTTTTCCCACAGCCGGACACTGAAGCTTTCTTT
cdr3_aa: CASSFFPQPDTEAFF

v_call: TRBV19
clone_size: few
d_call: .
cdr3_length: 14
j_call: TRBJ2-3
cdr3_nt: TGTGCCAGTAGTCAGGCAAGCGTCGTGGATACGCAGTATTTT
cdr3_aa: CASSQASVVDTQYF

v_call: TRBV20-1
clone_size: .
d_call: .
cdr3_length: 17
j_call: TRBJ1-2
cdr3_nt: TGCAGTGTAATGCTAGGTCTCACGGATTCTGCTAACTATGGCTACACCTTC
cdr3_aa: CSVMLGLTDSANYGYTF

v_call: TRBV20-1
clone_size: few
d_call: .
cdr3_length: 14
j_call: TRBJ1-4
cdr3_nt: TGCAGTGCTAGAGATTGGCCACCTAATGAAAAACTGTTTTTT
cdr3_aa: CSARDWPPNEKLFF

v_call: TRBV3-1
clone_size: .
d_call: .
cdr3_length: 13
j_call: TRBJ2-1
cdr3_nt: TGTGCCAGCAGCCAAGATCAAGGGGATGAGCAGTTCTTC
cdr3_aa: CASSQDQGDEQFF

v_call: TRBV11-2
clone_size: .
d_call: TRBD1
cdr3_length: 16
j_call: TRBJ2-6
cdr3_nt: TGTGCCAGCAGCAAGACACAGGGGACCGGGGCCAACGTCCTGACTTTC
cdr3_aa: CASSKTQGTGANVLTF

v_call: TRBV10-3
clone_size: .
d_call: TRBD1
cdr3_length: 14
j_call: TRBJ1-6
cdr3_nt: TGTGCCATCAGTCAGGACAGGGAACGCTCACCCCTCCACTTT
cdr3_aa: CAISQDRERSPLHF

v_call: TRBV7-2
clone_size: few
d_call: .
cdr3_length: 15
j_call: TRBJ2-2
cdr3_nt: TGTGCCAGCAGCCCGCGGGCCCGGGCGACCGGGGAGCTGTTTTTT
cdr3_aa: CASSPRARATGELFF

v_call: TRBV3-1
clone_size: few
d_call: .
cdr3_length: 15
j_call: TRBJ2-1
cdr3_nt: TGTGCCAGCAGCCGGACCCAAACCTTAGACAATGAGCAGTTCTTC
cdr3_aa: CASSRTQTLDNEQFF

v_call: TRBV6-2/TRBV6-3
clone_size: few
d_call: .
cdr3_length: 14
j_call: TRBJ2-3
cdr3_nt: TGTGCCAGCTTGGGGGCGGGTAGAACAGATACGCAGTATTTT
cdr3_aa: CASLGAGRTDTQYF

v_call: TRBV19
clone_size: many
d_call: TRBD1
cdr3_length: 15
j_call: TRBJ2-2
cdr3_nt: TGTGCCAGTCGATTCCACAGGGGTTTGACCGGGGAGCTGTTTTTT
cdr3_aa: CASRFHRGLTGELFF

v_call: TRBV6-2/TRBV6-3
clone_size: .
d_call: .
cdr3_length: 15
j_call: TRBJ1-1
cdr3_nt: TGTGCCAGCAGTTACCCGACCGCTCGGAGGACTGAAGCTTTCTTT
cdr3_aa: CASSYPTARRTEAFF

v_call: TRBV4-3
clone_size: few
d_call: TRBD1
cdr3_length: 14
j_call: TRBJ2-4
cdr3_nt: TGCGCCAGCAGCCAAGAGGCTCGGACAGGGGTTCAGTACTTC
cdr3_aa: CASSQEARTGVQYF

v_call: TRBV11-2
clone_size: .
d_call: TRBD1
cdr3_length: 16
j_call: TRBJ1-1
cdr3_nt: TGTGCCAGCAGCTGGGGGTACAGGGGGTCGAACACTGAAGCTTTCTTT
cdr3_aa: CASSWGYRGSNTEAFF

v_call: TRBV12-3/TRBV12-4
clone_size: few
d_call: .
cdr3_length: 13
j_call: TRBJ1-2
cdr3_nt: TGTGCCAGCAGTTCAACAGGGTTCGGTGGCTACACCTTC
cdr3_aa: CASSSTGFGGYTF

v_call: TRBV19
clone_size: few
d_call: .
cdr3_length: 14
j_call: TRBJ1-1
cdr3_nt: TGTGCCAGTAGTATGGTTGGGGCCGGCACTGAAGCTTTCTTT
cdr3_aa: CASSMVGAGTEAFF

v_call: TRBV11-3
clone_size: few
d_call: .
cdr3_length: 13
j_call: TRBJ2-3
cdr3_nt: TGTGCCAGCAGCTTAGGTATCACAGATACGCAGTATTTT
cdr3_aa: CASSLGITDTQYF

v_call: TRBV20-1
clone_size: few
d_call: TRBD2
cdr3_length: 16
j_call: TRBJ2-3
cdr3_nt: TGCAGTGCTAGGAACCCGGCTAGCGGGGTCACGGATACGCAGTATTTT
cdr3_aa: CSARNPASGVTDTQYF

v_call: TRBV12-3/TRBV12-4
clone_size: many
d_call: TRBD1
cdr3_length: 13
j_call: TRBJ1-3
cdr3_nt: TGTGCCAGCAGTGCGACAGGGGGTAACACCATATATTTT
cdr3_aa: CASSATGGNTIYF

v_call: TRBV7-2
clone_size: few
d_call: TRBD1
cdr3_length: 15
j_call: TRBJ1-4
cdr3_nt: TGTGCCAGCAGCGAACAGGGGGCAACTAATGAAAAACTGTTTTTT
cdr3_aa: CASSEQGATNEKLFF

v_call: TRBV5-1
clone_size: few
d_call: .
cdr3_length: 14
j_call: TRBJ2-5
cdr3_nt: TGCGCCAGCAGGCCCATCATAGGGGAAGAGACCCAGTACTTC
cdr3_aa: CASRPIIGEETQYF

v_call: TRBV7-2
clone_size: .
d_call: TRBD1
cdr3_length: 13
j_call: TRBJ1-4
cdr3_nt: TGTGCCAGTCAGGGACAGGGAAGGGAAAAACTGTTTTTT
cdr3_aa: CASQGQGREKLFF

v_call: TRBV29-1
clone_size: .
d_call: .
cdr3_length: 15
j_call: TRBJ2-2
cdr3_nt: TGCAGCGTTGTCCCAGGGATCGATAGGACCGGGGAGCTGTTTTTT
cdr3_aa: CSVVPGIDRTGELFF

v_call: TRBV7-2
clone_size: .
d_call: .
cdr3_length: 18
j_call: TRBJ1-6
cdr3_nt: TGTGCCAGCAGCTTAAGATTATGGCTAGTAAGGCGTAATTCACCCCTCCACTTT
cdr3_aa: CASSLRLWLVRRNSPLHF

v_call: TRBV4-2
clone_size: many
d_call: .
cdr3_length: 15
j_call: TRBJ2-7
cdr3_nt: TGTGCCAGCAGCCTTTTGAGGGGGTACTCCTACGAGCAGTACTTC
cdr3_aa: CASSLLRGYSYEQYF

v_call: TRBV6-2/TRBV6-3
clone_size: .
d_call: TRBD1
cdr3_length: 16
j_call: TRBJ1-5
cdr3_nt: TGTGCCAGCAGTATAGGGGGGACAGCCATTAATCAGCCCCAGCATTTT
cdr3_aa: CASSIGGTAINQPQHF

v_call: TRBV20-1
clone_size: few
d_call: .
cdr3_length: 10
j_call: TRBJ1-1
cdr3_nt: TGCAGTGCCAGTAACACTGAAGCTTTCTTT
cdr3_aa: CSASNTEAFF

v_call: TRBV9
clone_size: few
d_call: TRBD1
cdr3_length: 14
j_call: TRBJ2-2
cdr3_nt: TGTGCCAGCAGCTGGACAGGGGAGTCCGGGGAGCTGTTTTTT
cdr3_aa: CASSWTGESGELFF

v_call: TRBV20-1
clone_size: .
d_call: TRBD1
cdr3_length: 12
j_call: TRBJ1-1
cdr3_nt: TGCAGTGCTAGGACAGGGAGTACTGAAGCTTTCTTT
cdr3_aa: CSARTGSTEAFF

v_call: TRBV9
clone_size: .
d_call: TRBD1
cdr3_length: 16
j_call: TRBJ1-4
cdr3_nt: TGTGCCAGCAGCGTCGGGACAGGGGACACTAATGAAAAACTGTTTTTT
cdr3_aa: CASSVGTGDTNEKLFF

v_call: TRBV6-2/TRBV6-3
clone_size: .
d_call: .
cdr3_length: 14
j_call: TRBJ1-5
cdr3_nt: TGTGCCAGCAGTTCCGGGACCGCCTCTCAGCCCCAGCATTTT
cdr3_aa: CASSSGTASQPQHF

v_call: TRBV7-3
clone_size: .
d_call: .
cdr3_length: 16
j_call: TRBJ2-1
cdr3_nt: TGTGCCAGCAGCCGGAGACCGGTTTGGTCCTACAATGAGCAGTTCTTC
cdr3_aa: CASSRRPVWSYNEQFF

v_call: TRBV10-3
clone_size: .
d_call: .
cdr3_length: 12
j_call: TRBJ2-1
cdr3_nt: TGTGCCATCGCGGGGACCTACAATGAGCAGTTCTTC
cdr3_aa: CAIAGTYNEQFF

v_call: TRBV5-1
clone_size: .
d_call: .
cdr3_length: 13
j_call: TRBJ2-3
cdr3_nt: TGCGCCAGCAGCTATCGGGACCGAGATACGCAGTATTTT
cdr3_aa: CASSYRDRDTQYF

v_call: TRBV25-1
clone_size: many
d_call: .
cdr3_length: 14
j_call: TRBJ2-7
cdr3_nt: TGTGCCAGCAGTGAATATGGTGGGGGTGGCGAGCAGTACTTC
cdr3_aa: CASSEYGGGGEQYF

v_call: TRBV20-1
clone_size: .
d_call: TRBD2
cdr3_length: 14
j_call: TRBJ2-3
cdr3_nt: TGCAGTGCTAGAGCGGGGGGGGCCGCAGATACGCAGTATTTT
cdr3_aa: CSARAGGAADTQYF

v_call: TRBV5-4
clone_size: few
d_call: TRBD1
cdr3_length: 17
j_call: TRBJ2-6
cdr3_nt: TGTGCCAGCAACTGGGGACAGTTTCTCTCTGGGGCCAACGTCCTGACTTTC
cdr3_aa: CASNWGQFLSGANVLTF

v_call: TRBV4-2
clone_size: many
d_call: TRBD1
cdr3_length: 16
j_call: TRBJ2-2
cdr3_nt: TGTGCCAGCAGCTCCCGAGGACAGGGCCACACCGGGGAGCTGTTTTTT
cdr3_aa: CASSSRGQGHTGELFF

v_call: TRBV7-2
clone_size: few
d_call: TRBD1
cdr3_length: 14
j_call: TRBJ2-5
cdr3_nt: TGTGCCAGCAGCTGGCGACAGGGCGCAGAGACCCAGTACTTC
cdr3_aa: CASSWRQGAETQYF

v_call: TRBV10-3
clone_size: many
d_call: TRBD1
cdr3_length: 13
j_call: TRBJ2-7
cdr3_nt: TGTGCCATCGACAGGGGTCCCAACTACGAGCAGTACTTC
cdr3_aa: CAIDRGPNYEQYF